This TCR beta chain was identified during a study of shared clonotypes between healthy human individuals. About the research overall: A couple of female and a few male donors aged 18 to 49 were enrolled. Each donor's CD4 naive and CD4 memory cells filled three plates apiece, CD8 naive two, and CD8 memory one.

CDR1 ENHRY and CDR2 SYGVKD come from the germline V gene. The CDR3 is 14 amino acids. A remark on this clone: The antigen remains undetermined.

Measured with immunoSEQ multiplex PCR; TCRdb has only the in-frame clones, and not every one. The sample gives 1.5 million to 2.5 million clones, just under 95% of which show up once; less than 1.5% is in the top ten. Selected positively for CCR7 and CD45RO-negative, naive CD8 cells excluded terminally differentiated effector memory CD45RA+ cells. Whole-study results and caveats: At large depth, rarefaction still showed sorted-subset sequencing to be incomplete.

The sequence was obtained from a man in his late teens or twenties in good health. The chain is built from TRBV10-3 and TRBJ2-3; maybe TRBD2 (6 bases). The sequenced sample was naive CD8+ T cells sorted from blood. CDR3 DNA: TGTGCGATTAGAGTGGAGGGAGTTGCAGATACGCAGTATTTT. The encoded protein is CAIRVEGVADTQYF.